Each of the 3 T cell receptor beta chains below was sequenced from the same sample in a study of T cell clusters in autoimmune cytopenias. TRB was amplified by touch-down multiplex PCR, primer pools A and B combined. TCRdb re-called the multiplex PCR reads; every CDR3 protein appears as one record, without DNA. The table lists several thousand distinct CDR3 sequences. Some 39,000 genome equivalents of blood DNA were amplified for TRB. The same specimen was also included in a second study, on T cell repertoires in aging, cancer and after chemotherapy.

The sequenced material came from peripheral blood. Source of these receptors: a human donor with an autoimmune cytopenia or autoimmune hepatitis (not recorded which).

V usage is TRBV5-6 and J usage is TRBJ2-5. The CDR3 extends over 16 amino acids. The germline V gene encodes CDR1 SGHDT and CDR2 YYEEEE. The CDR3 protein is CASSLDKWAPQETQYF.

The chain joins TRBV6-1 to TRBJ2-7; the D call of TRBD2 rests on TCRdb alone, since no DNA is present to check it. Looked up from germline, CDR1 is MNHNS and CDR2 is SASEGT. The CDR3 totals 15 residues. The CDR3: CASSDLGRRLYEQYF.

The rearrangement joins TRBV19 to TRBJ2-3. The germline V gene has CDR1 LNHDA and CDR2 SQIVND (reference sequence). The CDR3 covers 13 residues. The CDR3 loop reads CASSTRGSDTQYF.